These T cell receptor beta chains were read from a single sample in a study of T cell repertoires in cytomegalovirus infection. Via MiXCR, TCRdb re-called the reads, giving one row per CDR3 protein. This sample has hundreds of thousands of distinct CDR3 sequences; around 32% occur once, and the top ten carry around a sixth. Their target antigens are unknown. The specimen was cultured PBMCs, collected from culture after CMV antigen stimulation. The source of these receptors is a human donor in good health (CMV status not recorded). Some clones in this sample may be carry-over from other donors' samples. The CDR3 runs from the conserved cysteine through the conserved F or W. A D gene is named only where the DNA matches it firmly.

J	V	D	CDR3
TRBJ2-3	TRBV7-9	.	CASSPTLPGLSTDTQYF
TRBJ2-5	TRBV29-1	.	CSVGGSTYQETQYF
TRBJ2-5	TRBV7-9	.	CASSLLTTTQETQYF
TRBJ2-5	TRBV6-1	.	CASQDRETQYF
TRBJ2-7	TRBV20-1	.	CSAGKRGNYEQYF
TRBJ1-6	TRBV12-3/TRBV12-4	.	CASSSGQVISSYNSPLHF
TRBJ2-3	TRBV20-1	.	CSASSVWGRTDTQYF
TRBJ2-5	TRBV11-2	TRBD1	CASSGRDRVWETQYF
TRBJ2-1	TRBV7-2	TRBD1	CASSHDRGPHNEQFF
TRBJ2-1	TRBV12-3/TRBV12-4	.	CASRDLEYNEQFF
TRBJ2-1	TRBV12-3/TRBV12-4	.	CASRPPGLYNEQFF
TRBJ1-5	TRBV19	TRBD1	CASSIPPGGGDQPQHF
TRBJ2-3	TRBV7-2	.	CASSFWGPSTDTQYF
TRBJ2-5	TRBV12-3/TRBV12-4	.	CASRRVGGGETQYF
TRBJ2-5	TRBV5-1	TRBD2	CASSRGTSDETQYF
TRBJ2-2	TRBV7-2	.	CASSLFGQTNTGELFF
TRBJ2-7	TRBV20-1	TRBD2	CSARAGRESEEQYF
TRBJ2-7	TRBV7-8	TRBD1	CASSSSGAQGTEQYF
TRBJ1-3	TRBV7-9	.	CASSSPGGSGNTIYF
TRBJ1-1	TRBV4-1	.	CATSPVTWAEAFF
TRBJ2-5	TRBV6-6	TRBD1	CASSERAWDRGNRETQYF
TRBJ2-1	TRBV5-1	.	CASSLAPGINEQFF
TRBJ1-2	TRBV19	TRBD1	CASSPRDRQLYGYTF
TRBJ1-4	TRBV28	.	CASSSGGPEGEKLFF
TRBJ2-2	TRBV19	.	CASSRQTGNTGELFF
TRBJ2-2	TRBV12-3/TRBV12-4	.	CASSFWGRNTGELFF
TRBJ1-5	TRBV12-3/TRBV12-4	.	CASSGPANKNQPQHF
TRBJ2-1	TRBV7-9	.	CASSTWLGQDYNEQFF
TRBJ1-2	TRBV29-1	.	CSVDRLVVGYTF
TRBJ2-7	TRBV27	TRBD2	CASSPAGTSGFYEQYF
TRBJ2-2	TRBV10-3	TRBD2	CAIRKRENTGELFF
TRBJ2-2	TRBV7-3	TRBD2	CASCSGVNTGELFF
TRBJ2-3	TRBV7-9	TRBD1	CASSSRISLDRRYHADTQYF
TRBJ1-5	TRBV7-6	.	CASSSGPTEPQPQHF
TRBJ1-1	TRBV6-2/TRBV6-3	.	CASSYGTFSEAFF
TRBJ2-3	TRBV7-2	.	CASSSIKGDTQYF
TRBJ2-7	TRBV12-3/TRBV12-4	TRBD2	CASASGRRNEQYF
TRBJ1-5	TRBV7-2	TRBD1	CASSLVQGAEVQPQHF
TRBJ2-2	TRBV19	TRBD1	CASSILQGAVYTGELFF
TRBJ1-6	TRBV7-2	.	CATSPAGASPLHF
TRBJ2-7	TRBV20-1	.	CSGYREAVHEQYF
TRBJ2-3	TRBV12-3/TRBV12-4	TRBD2	CASCTSGPTDTQYF
TRBJ1-4	TRBV2	TRBD1	CASSGGTDTEKLFF
TRBJ2-5	TRBV10-3	.	CAISDPQVGYETQYF
TRBJ2-1	TRBV29-1	TRBD1	CSAGTDSYNEQFF
TRBJ1-1	TRBV5-6	.	CASSLVRSSPAFF